The 9 T cell receptor beta chains listed next were all sequenced from one sample in a study of blood T cell repertoires in COVID-19. The protocol was immunoSEQ multiplex PCR, while the TCRdb copy is restricted to in-frame clones and leaves out a portion. The data contain some 160,000 clones, around 81% of them singletons. Sequenced material: peripheral blood. The receptors derive from an elderly woman with COVID-19, enrolled during active disease.

The count of this clone is one. The rearrangement joins TRBV24-1 to TRBJ2-7; 7 positions agree with TRBD2. Germline CDR1 and CDR2: KGHDR and SFDVKD. The CDR3 has 15 residues. The V segment lost 3 bases and the J segment 6 bases; nucleotides outside the gene matches: 10. The CDR3 DNA reads TGTGCCACCAGTGATGGGACTATCGGCTGGAGCGAGCAGTACTTC. The encoded protein is CATSDGTIGWSEQYF.

V and J are TRBV19 and TRBJ1-1; 8 positions match TRBD1. In germline, CDR1 is LNHDA, CDR2 SQIVND (reference sequence). J gave up 5 bases and V 5 bases, and 10 bases lay outside the gene matches. The CDR3 runs to 15 residues. CDR3 in DNA: TGTGCCAGTAGTCCTGGGACAGGCGGTAGGACTGAAGCTTTCTTT. It yields the protein CASSPGTGGRTEAFF.

This clone has only one observation. J is TRBJ2-5 and V is TRBV14, with D possibly being TRBD1 (6 bases). V lost 4 bases and J lost 0, with 9 bases in between. This CDR3 comprises 14 residues. Looked up from germline, CDR1 is SGHDN and CDR2 is FVKESK. CDR3 sequence reads: CASSPRDNQETQYF. CDR3 nucleotide sequence: TGTGCCAGCAGCCCCCGGGACAACCAAGAGACCCAGTACTTC.

The V and J genes are TRBV2 and TRBJ2-5; 8 bases map to TRBD2. Germline values: CDR1 SNHLY, CDR2 FYNNEI. V lost 10 bases to trimming and J lost 3 bases; unmatched junction nucleotides: 4. The CDR3 consists of 12 residues. The CDR3 here is CATGGVEETQYF. CDR3 bases: TGTGCCACCGGGGGGGTGGAAGAGACCCAGTACTTC. The full variable domain, rest sourced from reference TRBV2 and TRBJ2-5, is EPEVTQTPSHQVTQMGQEVILRCVPISNHLYFYWYRQILGQKVEFLVSFYNNEISEKSEIFDDQFSVERPDGSNFTLKIRSTKLEDSAMYFCATGGVEETQYFGPGTRLLVL.

The V and J genes are TRBV19 and TRBJ1-4, with D maybe TRBD1 (6 bases). Germline CDR1 is LNHDA and CDR2 is SQIVND (reference sequence). The germline V and J ends were trimmed by 4 bases and 2 bases, with 11 bases remaining between them. This CDR3 has 15 residues. CDR3 bases: TGTGCCAGTAGTAACCGGGGGGGCACTAATGAAAAACTGTTTTTT. Its translation: CASSNRGGTNEKLFF.

The gene calls are TRBV5-8 and TRBJ2-6; D might be TRBD2 (5 bases). V was pared by 7 bases and J by 2 bases, with 19 bases between. This CDR3 contains 17 residues. The germline V gene has CDR1 SGHTS and CDR2 YDEGEE. The CDR3 region has the DNA TGTGCCAGCGCCCAGTCCGGGGATCCCACTGGGGCCAACGTCCTGACTTTC. Translating gives CASAQSGDPTGANVLTF.

This clone was seen only once. The rearrangement joins TRBV5-1 to TRBJ2-5, with 13 bases identical to TRBD2. J lost 5 bases, V lost 4 bases, and 11 bases had no gene match. Germline values: CDR1 SGHRS, CDR2 YFSETQ. The CDR3 consists of 17 residues. The CDR3 nucleotides are TGCGCCAGCAGCCCCCCAGAACTAGCGGGAGGGCCCGAGACCCAGTACTTC. Translation: CASSPPELAGGPETQYF.

The chain links TRBV6-1 to TRBJ2-3; 7 nucleotides agree with TRBD1. Germline V gene sequence: CDR1 MNHNS, CDR2 SASEGT. V shed 2 bases, J shed 4 bases, and the junction held 3 bases outside the gene matches. CDR3 length: 14 residues. This chain's CDR3 is CASSERQGPDTQYF. In DNA form, the CDR3 reads TGTGCCAGCAGTGAAAGACAGGGCCCAGATACGCAGTATTTT.

The DNA of the CDR3 is TGCAGCGCATCCGGGAGGCGGGGTATTAGCAATGAGCAGTTCTTC. Its protein is CSASGRRGISNEQFF. The rearrangement joins TRBV29-1 to TRBJ2-1; 7 nucleotides match TRBD2. Germline V gene lookup returns CDR1 SQVTM and CDR2 ANQGSEA. This CDR3 region has 15 residues. With V trimmed by 7 bases and J by 6 bases, 15 bases remained unmatched.